The 21 T cell receptor beta chains below come from one sample, sequenced in a study of shared clonotypes between healthy human individuals. Clones were sequenced by immunoSEQ multiplex PCR, and TCRdb holds only the in-frame ones, with some missing. This sample has approximately 2,300,000 clones; about nine tenths occur once, and the top ten carry 0.3% to 0.4%. Sequencing was performed on naive CD4+ T cells from PBMCs. The subset: CD45RA+ positively selected. These receptors originate from a man between 18 and 29 years old in good health. Some clones in this sample may be carry-over from other donors' samples.

This sequence joins TRBV5-5 and TRBJ1-3; the D gene is possibly TRBD1 (6 bases). Trimming stripped 4 bases from V and 4 bases from J, with 12 bases between. The germline V gene has CDR1 SGHKS and CDR2 YYEKEE (reference sequence). The CDR3 consists of 14 residues. CDR3 DNA: TGTGCCAGCAGCCAGGGGCAGACCGGAAACACCATATATTTT. It yields the protein CASSQGQTGNTIYF. Using reference TRBV5-5 and TRBJ1-3 for the parts outside the CDR3, the full variable domain is DAGVTQSPTHLIKTRGQQVTLRCSPISGHKSVSWYQQVLGQGPQFIFQYYEKEERGRGNFPDRFSARQFPNYSSELNVNALLLGDSALYLCASSQGQTGNTIYFGEGSWLTVV.

The rearrangement joins TRBV7-2 to TRBJ2-2; unclear D gene. CDR1 SGHTA and CDR2 FQGNSA come from the germline V gene. Trimming cost V 5 bases and J 0 bases, with 10 bases left between them. The CDR3 runs 15 residues. The CDR3 DNA is TGTGCCAGCAGCCTTATCGGCCCGAACACCGGGGAGCTGTTTTTT. Translation gives CASSLIGPNTGELFF.

This chain joins TRBV11-2 and TRBJ2-1, with 8 bases lining up with TRBD1. Unmatched junction bases numbered 6, after V lost 2 bases and J lost 9 bases. This CDR3 is built from 14 residues. Germline V gene sequence: CDR1 SGHAT, CDR2 FQNNGV. The CDR3 here is CASSLTRGPIEQFF. DNA of the CDR3: TGTGCCAGCAGCTTAACCAGGGGGCCGATTGAGCAGTTCTTC.

This chain joins TRBV5-4 and TRBJ2-7; D gene uncertain. Germline CDR1 SGHNT, CDR2 YYREEE (reference sequence). This CDR3 contains 14 residues. Trimming took 0 bases from V and 0 from J, leaving 7 bases between them. The CDR3 protein is CASSLGISSYEQYF. In DNA, the CDR3 is TGTGCCAGCAGCTTGGGTATAAGCTCCTACGAGCAGTACTTC. Full variable domain (rest looked up from reference TRBV5-4 and TRBJ2-7): ETGVTQSPTHLIKTRGQQVTLRCSSQSGHNTVSWYQQALGQGPQFIFQYYREEENGRGNFPPRFSGLQFPNYSSELNVNALELDDSALYLCASSLGISSYEQYFGPGTRLTVT.

J is TRBJ2-1 and V is TRBV9, with 7 nucleotides matching TRBD1. This CDR3 region has 14 residues. V shed 4 bases, J shed 5 bases, and the junction held 6 bases outside the gene matches. Germline V lookup: CDR1 SGDLS, CDR2 YYNGEE. The CDR3 DNA reads TGTGCCAGCAGCAAAGGGGGCACTGACAATGAGCAGTTCTTC. Translation gives CASSKGGTDNEQFF.

This chain connects TRBV28 to TRBJ1-5; unclear D gene. The CDR3 consists of 16 residues. V shed 1 base and J shed 6 bases, with 16 bases lying between them. Germline CDR1 MDHEN, CDR2 SYDVKM. The CDR3 DNA reads TGTGCCAGCAGTTTATTGGGCACCACAGAGGTTCAGCCCCAGCATTTT. This gives the protein CASSLLGTTEVQPQHF.

The genes are TRBV9 and TRBJ2-3; D is uncertain. Germline V gives CDR1 SGDLS, CDR2 YYNGEE. The V end lost 2 bases, the J end lost 6 bases, and 7 bases lay between the germline ends. CDR3 length: 12 amino acids. CDR3 sequence reads: CASSVMGDTQYF. The CDR3 DNA is TGTGCCAGCAGCGTGATGGGTGATACGCAGTATTTT. The variable domain in full, with the rest retrieved from reference TRBV9 and TRBJ2-3, is DSGVTQTPKHLITATGQRVTLRCSPRSGDLSVYWYQQSLDQGLQFLIQYYNGEERAKGNILERFSAQQFPDLHSELNLSSLELGDSALYFCASSVMGDTQYFGPGTRLTVL.

The chain recombines TRBV6-5 with TRBJ2-1; 10 bases line up with TRBD2. The CDR3 spans 15 residues. Trimming removed 5 bases from V and 8 bases from J; junction bases left unmatched: 9. Germline V lookup: CDR1 MNHEY, CDR2 SVGAGI. CDR3 sequence: CASSHHTSGTHEQFF. In nucleotides, the CDR3 is TGTGCCAGCAGTCATCACACTAGCGGGACCCATGAGCAGTTCTTC.

V is TRBV19 and J is TRBJ2-2, with TRBD2 matching 8 bases. The V gene end was trimmed by 10 bases and the J gene end by 7 bases; junction bases not matched to a gene: 11. Germline loops: CDR1 LNHDA, CDR2 SQIVND (reference sequence). This CDR3 contains 14 residues. The CDR3 coding sequence is TGTGCCACCACGGCGGGAGGCCTAGTCGGGGAGCTGTTTTTT. It translates to CATTAGGLVGELFF.

Concerning this clone: The same CDR3 is also encoded by other DNA sequences in this sample. This rearrangement joins TRBV7-2 to TRBJ2-5; no firm D call. The CDR3 runs to 12 residues. Trimming removed 1 base from V and 3 bases from J, with 3 bases in between. Per germline, CDR1 SGHTA and CDR2 FQGNSA. The CDR3 here is CASSLVKETQYF. CDR3 coding DNA: TGTGCCAGCAGCTTAGTTAAAGAGACCCAGTACTTC.

The V gene is TRBV28, the J gene TRBJ1-2; D call uncertain. The CDR3 contains 13 residues. With 5 bases removed from V and 7 bases from J, the gap between germline ends came to 14 bases. Germline assignment: CDR1 MDHEN and CDR2 SYDVKM. The CDR3 region is CASSAGFQGGYTF. CDR3 sequence (DNA): TGTGCCAGCAGTGCAGGTTTTCAAGGTGGCTACACCTTC.

This clone occurred a few times. The chain joins TRBV28 to TRBJ1-2; 7 nucleotides line up with TRBD1. The germline V gene has CDR1 MDHEN and CDR2 SYDVKM. J gave up 5 bases and V 1 base, and 4 bases lay outside the gene matches. The CDR3 runs to 14 residues. DNA for the CDR3: TGTGCCAGCAGTTTATCCCCGACAGGGTATGGCTACACCTTC. Protein: CASSLSPTGYGYTF.

The chain couples TRBV4-1 to TRBJ2-7; 9 nucleotides align to TRBD1. The CDR3 loop spans 18 amino acids. The V segment lost 4 bases and the J segment 3 bases; nucleotides outside the gene matches: 16. Germline values: CDR1 MGHRA, CDR2 YSYEKL. The CDR3 DNA reads TGCGCCAGCAGCCGGTTGGGGGGCCGGGACAGGGAGGTCTACGAGCAGTACTTC. It is translated as CASSRLGGRDREVYEQYF.

J is TRBJ1-5 and V is TRBV18; the D is unclear. V dropped 3 bases and J dropped 3 bases, with 12 bases sitting between them. The CDR3 runs 15 residues. Germline V gene sequence: CDR1 KGHSH, CDR2 LQKENI. The CDR3 DNA is TGTGCCAGCTCACCCCAGCATTCCACCAATCAGCCCCAGCATTTT. This encodes CASSPQHSTNQPQHF.

Here the CDR3 reads CASSLVPGSTGELFF. Here the CDR3 DNA reads TGTGCCAGCAGCTTAGTACCCGGGAGCACCGGGGAGCTGTTTTTT. This chain connects TRBV7-3 to TRBJ2-2; TRBD2 is a possible D gene (6 bases). This CDR3 has 15 residues. In germline, CDR1 is SGHTA, CDR2 FQGTGA. Trimming removed 2 bases from V and 4 bases from J, with 11 bases in between.

A word on this clone: Other DNA sequences in the sample encode the same CDR3. The gene calls are TRBV28 and TRBJ1-5, with unresolved D. Trimming took off 4 bases at V and 3 bases at J, with 4 bases between the two ends. The CDR3 is 12 residues long. The germline CDR1 and CDR2 sequences are MDHEN and SYDVKM. CDR3 DNA sequence: TGTGCCAGCAGTTGGTCCAATCAGCCCCAGCATTTT. Translated: CASSWSNQPQHF.

This clone has just one count. V is TRBV11-3 and J is TRBJ2-5, with a possible D match to TRBD2 (5 bases). Trimming shortened V by 2 bases and J by 7 bases, and 11 bases separated the two germline ends. Germline V gene lookup returns CDR1 SGHNT and CDR2 YENEEA. This CDR3 has 13 amino acids. The CDR3 here is CASSLSGAGTQYF. In nucleotides, the CDR3 is TGTGCCAGCAGCTTAAGCGGCGCGGGGACCCAGTACTTC.

V usage is TRBV5-5 and J usage is TRBJ2-1; D is perhaps TRBD1 (6 bases). In germline, CDR1 is SGHKS, CDR2 YYEKEE (reference sequence). CDR3 length equals 15 residues. V lost 3 bases and J 4 bases, leaving 14 bases between the germline ends. Written as DNA, the CDR3 is TGTGCCAGCAGCTCCGGATCCGGGACATACAATGAGCAGTTCTTC. Its protein is CASSSGSGTYNEQFF.

The chain carries TRBV11-2 and TRBJ2-7; TRBD2 aligns across 8 bases. The CDR3 covers 16 residues. V was pared by 1 base and J by 2 bases, with 7 bases of the junction left unmatched. Looked up from germline, CDR1 is SGHAT and CDR2 is FQNNGV. CDR3 sequence: CASSLGPAGAPYEQYF. The DNA for the CDR3 is TGTGCCAGCAGCTTAGGCCCAGCGGGAGCGCCCTACGAGCAGTACTTC.

This clone was seen once. The chain combines TRBV5-1 with TRBJ1-2; 7 nucleotides agree with TRBD1. Germline V gene data show CDR1 as SGHRS and CDR2 as YFSETQ. CDR3 length: 15 amino acids. V lost 2 bases, J lost 6 bases, and 10 bases stayed unmatched. This CDR3 reads CASSLLNQGVDGYTF. CDR3 coding DNA: TGCGCCAGCAGCTTACTTAACCAGGGGGTGGATGGCTACACCTTC.

This clone was counted between two and nine times. The chain couples TRBV5-1 to TRBJ1-1; no clear D gene. The CDR3 covers 16 residues. Per germline, CDR1 SGHRS and CDR2 YFSETQ. Trimming took 0 bases from V and 5 from J, leaving 17 bases between them. The CDR3 nucleotides are TGCGCCAGCAGCTTGGGCCTTACGACGGGGTGGACTGAAGCTTTCTTT. Translating gives CASSLGLTTGWTEAFF.